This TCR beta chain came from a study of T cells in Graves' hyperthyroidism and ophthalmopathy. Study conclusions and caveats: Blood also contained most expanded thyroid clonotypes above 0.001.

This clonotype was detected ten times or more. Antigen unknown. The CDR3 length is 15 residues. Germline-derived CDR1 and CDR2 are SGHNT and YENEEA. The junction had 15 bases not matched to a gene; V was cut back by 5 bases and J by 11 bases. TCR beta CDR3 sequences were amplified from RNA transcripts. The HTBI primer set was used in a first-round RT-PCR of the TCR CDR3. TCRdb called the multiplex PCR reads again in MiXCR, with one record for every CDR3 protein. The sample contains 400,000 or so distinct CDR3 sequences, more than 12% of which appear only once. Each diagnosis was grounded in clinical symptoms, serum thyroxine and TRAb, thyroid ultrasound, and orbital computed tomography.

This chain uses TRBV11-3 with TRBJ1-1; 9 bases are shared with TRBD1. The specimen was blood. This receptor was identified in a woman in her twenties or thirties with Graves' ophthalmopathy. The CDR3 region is CASSPRSRDRDHAFF. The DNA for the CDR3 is TGTGCCAGCAGCCCTAGATCCCGGGACAGGGATCACGCTTTCTTT.